Here is one T cell receptor beta chain with its context. Its antigen is unidentified. Using immunoSEQ multiplex PCR, the repertoire was profiled, and TCRdb retains in-frame clones only, with some absent. The data show around 11,000 clones, roughly 84% seen once. The data derive from a study of T cell clonotyping in hematopoietic cell transplantation. General observations from the study: At the given depth, recipient repertoires were over 95% de novo clonotypes. Pathologically expanded recipient clonotypes increased progressively from day 30 to day 180 as diversity fell. Cells were unsorted, so CD4 and CD8 contributions were not separated.

The time point was: recipient sample about 28 days before transplant, after cytoreduction. The source is a woman in her forties or fifties with chronic myeloid leukemia. Some clones in this sample may be carry-over from other donors' samples. The sample here was peripheral blood mononuclear cells, taken before stem cell transplant.

CDR3 sequence: CASSPEPGLGAFF. The CDR3, as DNA: TGCGCCAGCAGCCCGGAGCCAGGGTTGGGTGCTTTCTTT. V is TRBV5-1 and J is TRBJ1-1; D possibly corresponds to TRBD1 (5 bases). CDR3 length equals 13 residues. With 4 bases removed from V and 11 bases from J, the gap between germline ends came to 18 bases. Per germline, CDR1 SGHRS and CDR2 YFSETQ.